One and the same sample provided the 18 T cell receptor beta chains below, sequenced in a study of OX40 agonist ivuxolimab in advanced cancers. Here immunoSEQ multiplex PCR was the method, and the copy in TCRdb shows in-frame clones only, minus some. The table includes 50,000 to 75,000 clones, more than 85% detected once. The sample consisted of CD4+ or CD8+ T cells sorted from blood, taken in a trial of the OX40 agonist ivuxolimab. The receptors here all came from an adult with an advanced solid tumor such as melanoma, head and neck, liver or kidney cancer.

The CDR3 spells CAWTEGGILTQPQHF. The CDR3 DNA reads as TGTGCCTGGACTGAGGGGGGGATTTTAACGCAGCCCCAGCATTTT. The chain has TRBV30 and TRBJ1-5, with D perhaps TRBD1 (6 bases). V was shortened by 4 bases and J by 7 bases, with 20 bases between the two germline ends. Looked up from germline, CDR1 is GTSNPN and CDR2 is SVGIG (reference sequence). The CDR3 runs 15 residues.

The V call is TRBV18, the J call TRBJ2-1, with D maybe TRBD1 (5 bases). Trimming pared 3 bases from V and 7 bases from J, leaving 28 bases between. The CDR3 length is 19 residues. Germline CDR1 reads KGHSH; CDR2 reads LQKENI. In DNA form, the CDR3 reads TGTGCCAGCTCACCCTACGTAGGAAGGGGCAGAGGTGGTTTGAATGAGCAGTTCTTC. Amino acid sequence: CASSPYVGRGRGGLNEQFF.

The chain links TRBV7-2 to TRBJ2-1; 10 nucleotides line up with TRBD2. This CDR3 spans 15 amino acids. V was clipped by 3 bases and J by 3 bases; unmatched bases: 2. Germline values: CDR1 SGHTA, CDR2 FQGNSA. The DNA of the CDR3 is TGTGCCAGCAGCTTTAGCGGGGGGCTCTACAATGAGCAGTTCTTC. Amino acids: CASSFSGGLYNEQFF.

In the case of this clone: Compared with germline, one end of the junction differs, possibly owing to a read error. This chain links TRBV5-4 with TRBJ2-7; the match to TRBD2 covers 14 bases. CDR1 is SGHNT and CDR2 is YYREEE in the germline V gene (reference sequence). CDR3 length: 13 residues. The CDR3 bases are TGTGCCAGCAGCGGCGGGACTAGCGGGGGAATGGGCTTC. The encoded protein is CASSGGTSGGMGF.

On this clone itself: Other DNA sequences in this specimen translate into the identical CDR3. The V call is TRBV5-1, the J call TRBJ2-2; 9 bases align to TRBD1. Germline V CDR1 and CDR2: SGHRS, YFSETQ. The CDR3 has 14 residues. With V trimmed by 3 bases and J by 6 bases, 3 bases remained unmatched. CDR3 protein: CASSWGQGPGELFF. CDR3 coding DNA: TGCGCCAGCAGCTGGGGACAGGGACCCGGGGAGCTGTTTTTT.

The chain is built from TRBV7-2 and TRBJ2-3, with no clear D. This CDR3 has 15 residues. Germline CDR1 SGHTA, CDR2 FQGNSA. V lost 1 base and J lost 5, with 13 bases in between. The CDR3 nucleotides are TGTGCCAGCAGCTTAGACTGGAAGGGTGGAGATACGCAGTATTTT. As protein: CASSLDWKGGDTQYF. The full variable domain, completed using reference TRBV7-2 and TRBJ2-3, is GAGVSQSPSNKVTEKGKDVELRCDPISGHTALYWYRQSLGQGLEFLIYFQGNSAPDKSGLPSDRFSAERTGGSVSTLTIQRTQQEDSAVYLCASSLDWKGGDTQYFGPGTRLTVL.

The rearrangement joins TRBV29-1 to TRBJ2-3, with 7 positions matching TRBD1. J lost 2 bases, V lost 6 bases, and 8 bases had no gene match. In germline, CDR1 is SQVTM, CDR2 ANQGSEA. The CDR3 loop spans 14 amino acids. CDR3 protein: CSVPGQLHTDTQYF. CDR3 DNA: TGCAGCGTCCCGGGACAGCTCCACACAGATACGCAGTATTTT.

This sequence joins TRBV18 and TRBJ2-7; D may match TRBD1 or TRBD2 (5 bases each). This CDR3 has 14 residues. V gave up 3 bases and J gave up 2 bases, with 11 bases separating them. Germline CDR1 is KGHSH and CDR2 is LQKENI. CDR3 sequence reads: CASSPGTDTYEQYF. CDR3 nucleotides: TGTGCCAGCTCACCCGGGACGGACACCTACGAGCAGTACTTC. The full variable domain, rest sourced from reference TRBV18 and TRBJ2-7, is NAGVMQNPRHLVRRRGQEARLRCSPMKGHSHVYWYRQLPEEGLKFMVYLQKENIIDESGMPKERFSAEFPKEGPSILRIQQVVRGDSAAYFCASSPGTDTYEQYFGPGTRLTVT.

This chain uses TRBV27 with TRBJ1-5; no definite D call. The V end lost 5 bases, the J end lost 5 bases, and 16 bases lay between the germline ends. The CDR3 consists of 15 residues. Germline V CDR1 and CDR2: MNHEY, SMNVEV (reference sequence). CDR3 region: CASSRLAEWDQPQHF. As DNA, the CDR3 is TGTGCCAGCAGTAGGCTGGCAGAATGGGATCAGCCCCAGCATTTT.

This sequence joins TRBV5-1 and TRBJ1-3; a weak D match, TRBD1 (6 bases). The CDR3 loop spans 17 amino acids. Trimming took 0 bases from V and 0 from J, leaving 13 bases between them. The germline V gene encodes CDR1 SGHRS and CDR2 YFSETQ. The CDR3 is CASSLAPRTVSGNTIYF. The CDR3 region has the DNA TGCGCCAGCAGCTTGGCCCCTCGGACAGTCTCTGGAAACACCATATATTTT.

This clone was counted only a few times. V and J are TRBV28 and TRBJ2-2; 8 bases map to TRBD1. The germline V gene has CDR1 MDHEN and CDR2 SYDVKM. The CDR3 totals 16 residues. J was trimmed by 4 bases and V by 6 bases; bases with no gene match: 10. CDR3 DNA: TGTGCCAGCAGGTTACCTAACAGGGGGGCCACCGGGGAGCTGTTTTTT. Translating it yields CASRLPNRGATGELFF.

This rearrangement joins TRBV19 to TRBJ1-2; the D is unclear. The germline CDR1 and CDR2 sequences are LNHDA and SQIVND (reference sequence). CDR3 length: 15 amino acids. V was pared by 3 bases and J by 1 base, with 12 bases between. Here the CDR3 reads CASSINIQNNYGYTF. In DNA, the CDR3 is TGTGCCAGTAGTATTAATATACAGAATAACTATGGCTACACCTTC.

The chain combines TRBV5-1 with TRBJ1-2, with unresolved D. CDR3 length equals 12 residues. The V end was cut by 0 bases, the J end by 6 bases, with 6 bases between. Germline loops: CDR1 SGHRS, CDR2 YFSETQ. DNA of the CDR3: TGCGCCAGCAGCTTGGAAGGGAATGGCTACACCTTC. As protein: CASSLEGNGYTF.

This chain connects TRBV6-6 to TRBJ1-2, with unresolved D. Germline V gene lookup returns CDR1 MNHNY and CDR2 SVGAGI (reference sequence). Trimming removed 6 bases at V and 6 bases at J, with 14 bases between. This CDR3 spans 13 amino acids. In nucleotides, the CDR3 is TGTGCCAGCAGGTCCCTAGCGGGAGATGGCTACACCTTC. It translates to CASRSLAGDGYTF.

The CDR3 reads CASSLGLASDTQYF. The DNA for the CDR3 is TGTGCCAGCAGCTTGGGACTAGCGTCAGATACGCAGTATTTT. The chain carries TRBV7-8 and TRBJ2-3, with 10 positions matching TRBD2. V was pared by 3 bases and J by 4 bases, with 1 base of the junction left unmatched. The CDR3 contains 14 residues. Germline CDR1 is SGHVS and CDR2 is FQNEAQ.

The chain carries TRBV29-1 and TRBJ2-3; the D gene is possibly TRBD1 (5 bases). Trimming removed 7 bases at V and 0 bases at J, with 11 bases between. CDR3 length: 13 amino acids. The germline gives CDR1 SQVTM, CDR2 ANQGSEA. The CDR3 loop is CSATGTSTDTQYF. The CDR3 coding sequence is TGCAGCGCCACAGGAACTAGCACAGATACGCAGTATTTT.

The chain couples TRBV19 to TRBJ1-2; D perhaps matches TRBD1 (5 bases). Trimming cost V 2 bases and J 2 bases, with 9 bases left between them. Per germline, CDR1 LNHDA and CDR2 SQIVND (reference sequence). CDR3 size: 14 residues. CDR3 DNA: TGTGCCAGTAGTATACAGCCAGGGAACTATGGCTACACCTTC. Amino acid sequence: CASSIQPGNYGYTF.

V gene TRBV7-9 combines with J gene TRBJ2-6; D uncertain. V lost 5 bases to trimming and J lost 0 bases, with 8 bases between them. The CDR3 runs 15 residues. Germline CDR1 and CDR2: SEHNR and FQNEAQ (reference sequence). The CDR3 nucleotides read TGTGCCAGCAGCGGATCCCTCTCTGGGGCCAACGTCCTGACTTTC. This codes for CASSGSLSGANVLTF.